This T cell receptor (beta chain) was recorded in a study of blood T cells in healthy people across ages. Germline values: CDR1 MNHNS, CDR2 SASEGT. The CDR3 length is 16 residues. J lost 3 bases, V lost 4 bases, and 9 bases had no gene match. The second PCR ran about 6 to 12 cycles with a sample-barcoded 5' primer and J-beta primers. Each cDNA was tagged by a template-switch adaptor containing 12 random nucleotides. In TCRdb, the 5' RACE reads were re-called with MiXCR into one record per CDR3 protein. The sample contains hundreds of thousands of distinct CDR3 sequences, 35% to 50% of which appear only once. Peripheral blood was drawn, ten milliliters per donor. Study-wide results and caveats: Among long-lived donors, naive CD4+ cells were more numerous and diversity higher than in aged donors.

This clonotype was seen a single time. Antigen unknown. The sample consisted of blood. The sequence derives from an elderly man in good health. This chain connects TRBV6-1 to TRBJ2-1; 7 bases fit TRBD2. The CDR3 DNA reads TGTGCCAGCAGTGCCTCCGCAGCGGGAAGCTACAATGAGCAGTTCTTC. It is translated as CASSASAAGSYNEQFF.